The 21 T cell receptor beta chains below were found in one sample sequenced in a study of T cell repertoires in cytomegalovirus infection. TCRdb reanalysed the reads using MiXCR and keeps one entry per CDR3 protein. The table lists 480,000 or so distinct CDR3 sequences, about 10% of them singletons. The sample was PBMCs. The receptors were gathered from a human donor in good health (CMV status not recorded). Some clones in this sample may be carry-over from other donors' samples.

The V call is TRBV4-2, the J call TRBJ2-5, with TRBD2 matching over 7 bases. The CDR3 extends over 17 amino acids. The V and J ends lost 6 bases and 3 bases, in that order; junction bases with no gene match: 16. Germline lookup yields CDR1 LGHNA and CDR2 YNFKEQ. DNA for the CDR3: TGTGCCAGCAGTCAACCCCCGCGGGAGATTTGTGAAGAGACCCAGTACTTC. Residues: CASSQPPREICEETQYF.

The sample holds a few counts of this clonotype. This chain connects TRBV5-1 to TRBJ2-5; TRBD2 aligns across 8 bases. V was pared by 2 bases and J by 5 bases, with 8 bases of the junction left unmatched. The length of the CDR3 is 15 residues. The V gene's germline CDR1 is SGHRS and CDR2 YFSETQ. The CDR3 coding sequence is TGCGCCAGCAGCTTACAAGCGGGAGCGTTCGAGACCCAGTACTTC. As protein: CASSLQAGAFETQYF.

This clonotype was detected many times. The chain has TRBV7-8 and TRBJ1-1; D remains unclear. In germline, CDR1 is SGHVS, CDR2 FQNEAQ. V lost 2 bases and J lost 4, with 14 bases in between. CDR3 size: 15 residues. The CDR3 DNA follows: TGTGCCAGCAGCTTAAAGCGTGGGCAAAGCACTGAAGCTTTCTTT. Its translation: CASSLKRGQSTEAFF.

At least ten counts were recorded for this clonotype. The chain carries TRBV7-2 and TRBJ1-2, with 9 bases that match TRBD1. In germline, CDR1 is SGHTA, CDR2 FQGNSA. V dropped 5 bases and J dropped 4; count of bases not matched to a gene: 14. The CDR3 contains 17 residues. In DNA form, the CDR3 reads TGTGCCAGCAGCCACGGGAGGGGACAGGGTGTTCCCTATGGCTACACCTTC. This translates into CASSHGRGQGVPYGYTF.

Only a few counts were recorded for this clonotype. The rearrangement joins TRBV20-1 to TRBJ2-7, with D possibly TRBD1 on 8 matching bases. The CDR3 totals 14 residues. Germline CDR1 reads DFQATT; CDR2 reads SNEGSKA (reference sequence). V was shortened by 4 bases and J by 5 bases, with 18 bases between the two germline ends. DNA for the CDR3: TGCAGTGCTACACAGGGGGGGAAAAAGGACGAGCAGTACTTC. Encoded protein: CSATQGGKKDEQYF.

The V and J genes are TRBV9 and TRBJ1-1, with 9 bases aligning to TRBD1. This CDR3 spans 15 amino acids. V shed 0 bases and J 5 bases; nucleotides not matched to a gene: 5. In germline, CDR1 is SGDLS, CDR2 YYNGEE. The CDR3 region is CASSVVTGGRTEAFF. The CDR3 DNA reads as TGTGCCAGCAGCGTAGTAACAGGGGGCAGGACTGAAGCTTTCTTT.

This clonotype was seen more than once but under ten times. The chain couples TRBV19 to TRBJ2-7; 7 bases are shared with TRBD1. After removal of 6 bases from V and 2 bases from J, the junction contained 7 bases not matched to a gene. CDR1 LNHDA and CDR2 SQIVND come from the germline V gene (reference sequence). The CDR3 length is 14 residues. The chain's CDR3 is CASSRTGAPYEQYF. As DNA, the CDR3 is TGTGCCAGTAGCCGAACAGGGGCTCCCTACGAGCAGTACTTC.

This clonotype occurred many times. The rearrangement joins TRBV6-5 to TRBJ1-2; D unresolved. Germline assignment: CDR1 MNHEY and CDR2 SVGAGI. V was cut by 0 bases and J by 0 bases, with 11 bases left in between. CDR3 size: 16 residues. The DNA of the CDR3 is TGTGCCAGCAGTTACTCGTTATCAGGAGCTAACTATGGCTACACCTTC. The encoded protein is CASSYSLSGANYGYTF.

The gene calls are TRBV29-1 and TRBJ2-7, with no clear D. CDR3 length: 12 residues. Germline V CDR1 and CDR2: SQVTM, ANQGSEA. Trimming left V 7 bases short and J 1 base short, with 11 bases between. The CDR3 loop is CSAGGPSYEQYF. The CDR3, as DNA: TGCAGCGCTGGCGGTCCTTCCTACGAGCAGTACTTC.

The chain joins TRBV5-1 to TRBJ2-1, with 14 bases aligning to TRBD2. Trimming at V came to 5 bases and at J to 9 bases, leaving 4 bases not matched to a gene. CDR1 and CDR2 (germline): SGHRS, YFSETQ. The CDR3 has 14 amino acids. Written as DNA, the CDR3 is TGCGCCAGCAGTGACGGACTAGCGGGAGGTGAGCAGTTCTTC. This sequence encodes CASSDGLAGGEQFF.

This clonotype was counted many times. The chain recombines TRBV7-2 with TRBJ1-5, with 7 positions matching TRBD1. V lost 5 bases, J lost 6 bases, and 7 bases stayed unmatched. This CDR3 has 14 residues. The germline V gene has CDR1 SGHTA and CDR2 FQGNSA. CDR3 coding DNA: TGTGCCAGCAGCAGAGACAGGGTGGGTCAGCCCCAGCATTTT. Its translation: CASSRDRVGQPQHF.

Ten or more counts support this clonotype. V gene TRBV12-3 or TRBV12-4 combines with J gene TRBJ2-5, with TRBD1 as a possible D gene (6 bases). V lost 6 bases to trimming and J lost 2 bases, with 16 bases between them. There are 15 residues in the CDR3. The CDR3 spells CASSGQQIVQETQYF. The CDR3 DNA reads as TGTGCCAGCAGCGGACAGCAGATTGTACAAGAGACCCAGTACTTC.

This chain uses TRBV12-3 or TRBV12-4 with TRBJ1-1; TRBD1 agrees at 8 bases. V lost 1 base, J lost 1 base, and 5 bases stayed unmatched. There are 16 residues in the CDR3. The CDR3 loop reads CASSLVPGQGNTEAFF. CDR3 bases: TGTGCCAGCAGTTTAGTACCCGGACAGGGGAACACTGAAGCTTTCTTT.

This chain joins TRBV27 and TRBJ1-5; TRBD1 matches at 7 bases. There are 16 residues in the CDR3. Germline trimming cut 5 bases from V and 9 bases from J; bases unmatched to any gene: 16. The V gene's germline CDR1 is MNHEY and CDR2 SMNVEV (reference sequence). CDR3 sequence: CASSIRTGANLGPQHF. CDR3 DNA sequence: TGTGCCAGCAGTATTAGGACAGGAGCTAATCTTGGGCCCCAGCATTTT.

This clonotype was counted many times. The V gene is TRBV7-8, the J gene TRBJ1-2, with D hard to call. Trimming took off 0 bases at V and 1 base at J, with 15 bases between the two ends. Per the germline V gene, CDR1 is SGHVS and CDR2 is FQNEAQ. This CDR3 spans 17 amino acids. DNA for the CDR3: TGTGCCAGCAGCTTAGCTATCTCCTTCCGCAATAACTATGGCTACACCTTC. Residues: CASSLAISFRNNYGYTF.

This clonotype appeared once. The V gene is TRBV6-5, the J gene TRBJ1-5; D ambiguous. V was trimmed by 2 bases and J by 5 bases, leaving 7 bases between them. CDR3 length equals 13 residues. Germline CDR1 and CDR2: MNHEY and SVGAGI. Written as DNA, the CDR3 is TGTGCCAGCAGTTACGACCGACATCAGCCCCAGCATTTT. It is translated as CASSYDRHQPQHF.

This clonotype was seen many times. This chain uses TRBV7-9 with TRBJ1-1; 9 nucleotides line up with TRBD1. CDR3 length: 16 amino acids. The V segment lost 5 bases and the J segment 6 bases; nucleotides outside the gene matches: 13. Germline CDR1 and CDR2: SEHNR and FQNEAQ (reference sequence). The chain's CDR3 is CASSPTGQGYNSEAFF. DNA for the CDR3: TGTGCCAGCAGCCCGACCGGACAGGGGTATAACTCTGAAGCTTTCTTT. The complete variable domain, with remaining parts taken from reference TRBV7-9 and TRBJ1-1, reads DTGVSQNPRHKITKRGQNVTFRCDPISEHNRLYWYRQTLGQGPEFLTYFQNEAQLEKSRLLSDRFSAERPKGSFSTLEIQRTEQGDSAMYLCASSPTGQGYNSEAFFGQGTRLTVV.

This clonotype has only a few counts. V is TRBV29-1 and J is TRBJ2-3; TRBD1 or TRBD2 may be the D gene (5 bases each). Germline CDR1 reads SQVTM; CDR2 reads ANQGSEA. The CDR3 loop spans 16 amino acids. V lost 2 bases and J 8 bases, leaving 23 bases between the germline ends. Here the CDR3 DNA reads TGCAGCGTTGAAAAGGTTGGGGGAGCGACGGCCTTTACGCAGTATTTT. Protein product: CSVEKVGGATAFTQYF.

In its sample, this clonotype was seen a few times. The chain recombines TRBV29-1 with TRBJ2-3; 11 bases align to TRBD2. V was clipped by 4 bases and J by 6 bases; unmatched bases: 6. Germline V CDR1 and CDR2: SQVTM, ANQGSEA. CDR3 length equals 14 residues. Written as DNA, the CDR3 is TGCAGCGTTGTGGTAGCGGGAGGGGTGGATACGCAGTATTTT. It codes for CSVVVAGGVDTQYF.

This clonotype was found a few times. Here the CDR3 DNA reads TGCGCCAGCAGCTTGGAGGTAGCGGGGGTTTACGCAGATACGCAGTATTTT. Protein product: CASSLEVAGVYADTQYF. This chain connects TRBV5-1 to TRBJ2-3; 9 positions match TRBD2. The CDR3 has 17 residues. CDR1 SGHRS and CDR2 YFSETQ come from the germline V gene. After removal of 0 bases from V and 4 bases from J, the junction contained 9 bases not matched to a gene. Based on the CDR3 plus reference TRBV5-1 and TRBJ2-3, the full variable domain is KAGVTQTPRYLIKTRGQQVTLSCSPISGHRSVSWYQQTPGQGLQFLFEYFSETQRNKGNFPGRFSGRQFSNSRSEMNVSTLELGDSALYLCASSLEVAGVYADTQYFGPGTRLTVL.

This rearrangement joins TRBV20-1 to TRBJ2-2; D might be TRBD2 (7 bases). The V end lost 0 bases, the J end lost 1 base, and 9 bases lay between the germline ends. The CDR3 is 15 residues long. CDR1 is DFQATT, CDR2 SNEGSKA, per germline (reference sequence). CDR3 region: CSAREGGGNTGELFF. CDR3 in DNA: TGCAGTGCTAGAGAGGGAGGGGGGAACACCGGGGAGCTGTTTTTT.